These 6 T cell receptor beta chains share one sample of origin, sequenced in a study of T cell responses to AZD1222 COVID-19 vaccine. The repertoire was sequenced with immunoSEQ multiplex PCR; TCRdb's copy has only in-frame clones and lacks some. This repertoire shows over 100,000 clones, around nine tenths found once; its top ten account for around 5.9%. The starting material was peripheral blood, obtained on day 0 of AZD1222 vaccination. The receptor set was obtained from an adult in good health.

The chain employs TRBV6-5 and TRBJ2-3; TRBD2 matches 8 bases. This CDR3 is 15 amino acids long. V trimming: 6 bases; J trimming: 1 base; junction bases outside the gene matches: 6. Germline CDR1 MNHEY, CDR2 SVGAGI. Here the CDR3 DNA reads TGTGCCAGCAGCCCCGGACTAGCAGGCACAGATACGCAGTATTTT. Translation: CASSPGLAGTDTQYF.

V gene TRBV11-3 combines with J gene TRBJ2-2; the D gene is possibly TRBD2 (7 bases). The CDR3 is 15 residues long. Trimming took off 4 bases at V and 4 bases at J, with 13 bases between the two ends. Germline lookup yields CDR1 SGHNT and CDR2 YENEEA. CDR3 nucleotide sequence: TGTGCCAGCAGCTCGAGGGGGGGGACCACCGGGGAGCTGTTTTTT. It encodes CASSSRGGTTGELFF.

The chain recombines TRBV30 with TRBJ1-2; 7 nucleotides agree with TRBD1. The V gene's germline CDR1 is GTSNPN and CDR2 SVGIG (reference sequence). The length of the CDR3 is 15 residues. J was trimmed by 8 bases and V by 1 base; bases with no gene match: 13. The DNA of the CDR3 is TGTGCCTGGAGTGAGGGGGCTGGCTGGGCAAGGGGCTACACCTTC. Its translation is CAWSEGAGWARGYTF.

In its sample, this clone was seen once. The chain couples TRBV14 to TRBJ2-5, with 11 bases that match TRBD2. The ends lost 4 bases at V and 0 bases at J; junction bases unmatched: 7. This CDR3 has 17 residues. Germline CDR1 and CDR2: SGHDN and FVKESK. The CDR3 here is CASSRSTSGVYQETQYF. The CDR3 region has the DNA TGTGCCAGCAGCCGCTCGACTAGCGGGGTGTACCAAGAGACCCAGTACTTC.

The CDR3 here is CASRTGDEQYF. CDR3 nucleotides: TGTGCCAGTAGAACAGGGGACGAGCAGTACTTC. The genes are TRBV6-5 and TRBJ2-7; TRBD1 matches 7 bases. The CDR3 covers 11 residues. Germline assignment: CDR1 MNHEY and CDR2 SVGAGI. The V and J ends lost 9 bases and 5 bases, in that order; junction bases with no gene match: 4.

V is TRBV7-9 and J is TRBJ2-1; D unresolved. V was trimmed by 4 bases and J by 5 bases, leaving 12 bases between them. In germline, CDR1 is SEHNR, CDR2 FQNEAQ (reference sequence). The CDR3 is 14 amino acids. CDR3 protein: CASSYRQVDNEQFF. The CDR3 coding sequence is TGTGCCAGCAGCTACAGACAAGTCGACAATGAGCAGTTCTTC.